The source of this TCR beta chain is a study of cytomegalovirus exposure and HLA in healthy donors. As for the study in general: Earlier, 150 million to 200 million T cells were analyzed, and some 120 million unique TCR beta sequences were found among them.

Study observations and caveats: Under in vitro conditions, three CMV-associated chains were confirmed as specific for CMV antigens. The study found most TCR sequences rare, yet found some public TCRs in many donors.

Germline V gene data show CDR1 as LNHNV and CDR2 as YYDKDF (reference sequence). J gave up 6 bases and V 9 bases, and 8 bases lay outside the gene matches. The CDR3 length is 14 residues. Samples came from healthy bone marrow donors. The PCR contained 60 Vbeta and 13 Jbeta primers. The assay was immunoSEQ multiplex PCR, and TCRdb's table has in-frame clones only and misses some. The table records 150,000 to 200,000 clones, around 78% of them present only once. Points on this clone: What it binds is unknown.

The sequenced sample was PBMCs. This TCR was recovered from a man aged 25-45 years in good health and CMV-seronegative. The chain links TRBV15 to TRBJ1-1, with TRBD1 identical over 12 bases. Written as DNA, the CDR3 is TGTGCCACGAGTACCGGGACAGGGGGCTCTGAAGCTTTCTTT. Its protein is CATSTGTGGSEAFF. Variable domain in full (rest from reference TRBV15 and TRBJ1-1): DAMVIQNPRYQVTQFGKPVTLSCSQTLNHNVMYWYQQKSSQAPKLLFHYYDKDFNNEADTPDNFQSRRPNTSFCFLDIRSPGLGDTAMYLCATSTGTGGSEAFFGQGTRLTVV.